The 21 T cell receptor beta chains below were found in one sample sequenced in a study of blood T cells in healthy people across ages. For the second PCR, which ran for roughly 6 to 12 cycles, a sample-barcoded 5' primer and a J-beta primer mix were used. TCRdb ran MiXCR on the 5' RACE reads and lists one entry per CDR3 protein. The sample lists 1.5 million to 2 million distinct CDR3 sequences, approximately 50% occurring once. Sequenced material: blood. These receptors originate from a woman in her thirties or forties in good health.

The J gene is TRBJ2-7, the V gene TRBV7-6; D possibly uses TRBD1 or TRBD2 (5 bases each). The CDR3 length is 15 residues. Germline loops: CDR1 SGHVS, CDR2 FNYEAQ. V lost 0 bases to trimming and J lost 0 bases, with 9 bases between them. The CDR3 DNA reads TGTGCCAGCAGCTTAGCCCGGGGCATCTCCTACGAGCAGTACTTC. Protein: CASSLARGISYEQYF.

The chain employs TRBV14 and TRBJ1-4; 7 bases are shared with TRBD1. The CDR3 loop spans 16 amino acids. The V and J ends lost 0 bases and 10 bases, in that order; junction bases with no gene match: 11. Germline CDR1 SGHDN, CDR2 FVKESK. CDR3: CASSQDWRLNRGKLFF. In nucleotides, the CDR3 is TGTGCCAGCAGCCAAGATTGGCGATTAAACAGGGGAAAACTGTTTTTT.

The chain joins TRBV4-2 to TRBJ2-3; D is unresolved. The CDR3 runs 17 residues. V was shortened by 4 bases and J by 0 bases, with 17 bases between the two germline ends. Germline values: CDR1 LGHNA, CDR2 YNFKEQ. Here the CDR3 reads CASSRDLATSSTDTQYF. CDR3 sequence (DNA): TGTGCCAGCAGCCGCGACTTGGCGACCTCTAGCACAGATACGCAGTATTTT.

This chain uses TRBV20-1 with TRBJ2-3, with D perhaps being TRBD1 or TRBD2 (5 bases each). This CDR3 comprises 12 residues. Germline CDR1 DFQATT, CDR2 SNEGSKA (reference sequence). Trimming left V 3 bases short and J 5 bases short, with 9 bases between. CDR3 DNA sequence: TGCAGTGCTAGGGGACCGGGAGATACGCAGTATTTT. This translates into CSARGPGDTQYF.

The rearrangement joins TRBV24-1 to TRBJ2-5, with D tentatively TRBD2 (6 bases). The V gene lost 7 bases and the J gene lost 1 base, with 9 bases spanning the gap. CDR1 is KGHDR, CDR2 SFDVKD, per germline. This CDR3 is built from 13 residues. The CDR3 sequence: CATRSTSQETQYF. In DNA form, the CDR3 reads TGTGCCACCAGATCGACTAGCCAAGAGACCCAGTACTTC.

This clonotype showed up just a few times. V gene TRBV28 combines with J gene TRBJ2-1; D might be TRBD2 (5 bases). The germline V gene encodes CDR1 MDHEN and CDR2 SYDVKM. CDR3 length: 13 residues. Trimming cost V 5 bases and J 10 bases, with 15 bases left between them. For the CDR3, the DNA is TGTGCCAGCAGTGTACCCCTAGCCTGGGAGCAGTTCTTC. It translates to CASSVPLAWEQFF.

This clonotype was counted a few times. CDR3 in amino acids: CASSPADASTDTQYF. The DNA for the CDR3 is TGTGCCAGCAGTCCGGCGGACGCTAGCACAGATACGCAGTATTTT. The V gene is TRBV12-3 or TRBV12-4, the J gene TRBJ2-3; the D is unclear. The V gene lost 5 bases and the J gene lost 0 bases, with 12 bases spanning the gap. The CDR3 sequence is 15 residues long.

The CDR3 loop reads CASSPTDGYTF. The CDR3 DNA sequence: TGTGCCAGCAGCCCAACGGATGGCTACACCTTC. This chain connects TRBV7-2 to TRBJ1-2; D gene ambiguous. V was shortened by 5 bases and J by 6 bases, with 7 bases between the two germline ends. The germline CDR1 and CDR2 sequences are SGHTA and FQGNSA. The CDR3 covers 11 residues.

V gene TRBV10-3 combines with J gene TRBJ2-1, with a possible D match to TRBD1 (6 bases). There are 14 residues in the CDR3. Germline V gene sequence: CDR1 ENHRY, CDR2 SYGVKD. The V end lost 8 bases, the J end lost 4 bases, and 15 bases lay between the germline ends. The CDR3 loop is CAISDSGTYNEQFF. As DNA, the CDR3 is TGTGCCATCTCGGACAGCGGTACTTACAATGAGCAGTTCTTC.

This chain joins TRBV2 and TRBJ1-2, with a tentative D call TRBD1 (6 bases). The germline CDR1 and CDR2 sequences are SNHLY and FYNNEI. The V and J ends lost 10 bases and 4 bases respectively, with 25 bases between them. The length of the CDR3 is 16 residues. The CDR3 spells CATSDRRHRQGYGYTF. The CDR3 DNA is TGTGCCACCTCCGACAGGCGCCATCGGCAGGGCTATGGCTACACCTTC.

V gene TRBV12-3 or TRBV12-4 combines with J gene TRBJ1-5; 8 bases line up with TRBD1. V lost 6 bases, J lost 6 bases, and 7 bases stayed unmatched. The CDR3 consists of 14 residues. Here the CDR3 DNA reads TGTGCCAGCAGGGACAGGGATGCTTTTCAGCCCCAGCATTTT. It translates to CASRDRDAFQPQHF.

CDR3 DNA sequence: TGTGCCAGCAGTTGGGGGACCCCAGAGCAGTTCTTC. Amino acids: CASSWGTPEQFF. The chain carries TRBV28 and TRBJ2-1; D is possibly TRBD1 or TRBD2 (5 bases each). V was trimmed by 4 bases and J by 10 bases, leaving 11 bases between them. The germline CDR1 and CDR2 sequences are MDHEN and SYDVKM. The CDR3 sequence is 12 residues long.

The chain joins TRBV4-1 to TRBJ2-1; tentative D call: TRBD2 (7 bases). V was trimmed by 4 bases and J by 3 bases, leaving 13 bases between them. CDR3 length equals 15 residues. Germline V gives CDR1 MGHRA, CDR2 YSYEKL. CDR3 region: CASSREGGVYNEQFF. The CDR3 DNA sequence: TGCGCCAGCAGCCGAGAGGGGGGGGTCTACAATGAGCAGTTCTTC.

In this sample, this clonotype turned up once. V gene TRBV20-1 combines with J gene TRBJ1-4, with D hard to call. The germline CDR1 and CDR2 sequences are DFQATT and SNEGSKA (reference sequence). This CDR3 has 11 amino acids. The germline V and J ends were trimmed by 3 bases and 16 bases, with 15 bases remaining between them. DNA for the CDR3: TGCAGTGCTAGGGACGGCCAGCCGCCGTTTTTT. It is translated as CSARDGQPPFF.

This chain joins TRBV29-1 and TRBJ2-6; D is ambiguous. This CDR3 is built from 17 residues. The germline V gene has CDR1 SQVTM and CDR2 ANQGSEA. With 3 bases removed from V and 0 bases from J, the gap between germline ends came to 15 bases. Here the CDR3 reads CSVETWGIGSGANVLTF. The CDR3 region has the DNA TGCAGCGTTGAGACGTGGGGAATAGGCTCTGGGGCCAACGTCCTGACTTTC.

This clonotype appeared a few times. The rearrangement joins TRBV15 to TRBJ2-1; 7 positions match TRBD2. Germline V gene lookup returns CDR1 LNHNV and CDR2 YYDKDF (reference sequence). The CDR3 sequence is 17 residues long. The V segment lost 0 bases and the J segment 6 bases; nucleotides outside the gene matches: 11. This CDR3 reads CATSRDRSGAIGNEQFF. The CDR3 DNA is TGTGCCACCAGCAGAGATAGGAGCGGGGCCATTGGCAATGAGCAGTTCTTC.

The chain links TRBV7-9 to TRBJ2-3, with a tentative D call TRBD2 (5 bases). The germline CDR1 and CDR2 sequences are SEHNR and FQNEAQ (reference sequence). The CDR3 contains 16 residues. The V end lost 5 bases, the J end lost 5 bases, and 20 bases lay between the germline ends. The CDR3 is CASSPVLAGNIDTQYF. CDR3 DNA: TGTGCCAGCAGCCCCGTGTTAGCCGGGAACATAGATACGCAGTATTTT. The full variable domain, completed using reference TRBV7-9 and TRBJ2-3, is DTGVSQNPRHKITKRGQNVTFRCDPISEHNRLYWYRQTLGQGPEFLTYFQNEAQLEKSRLLSDRFSAERPKGSFSTLEIQRTEQGDSAMYLCASSPVLAGNIDTQYFGPGTRLTVL.

V usage is TRBV20-1 and J usage is TRBJ2-5; TRBD2 is a possible D gene (7 bases). Near its end, the DNA agrees better with TRBJ2-7, so the J call may be wrong. Germline CDR1 and CDR2: DFQATT and SNEGSKA (reference sequence). The CDR3 consists of 13 residues. The DNA of the CDR3 is TGCAGTGCTGGGGGGGCCCTCTACTACGAGCAGTACTTC. Its translation: CSAGGALYYEQYF.

The chain recombines TRBV14 with TRBJ1-1; D is undetermined. V lost 0 bases, J lost 7 bases, and 9 bases lay in between. The CDR3 contains 13 residues. Germline CDR1 reads SGHDN; CDR2 reads FVKESK. The CDR3 nucleotides read TGTGCCAGCAGCCAAGAACCCTCCTTTGAAGCTTTCTTT. This gives the protein CASSQEPSFEAFF.

The chain couples TRBV29-1 to TRBJ1-5; D not resolved. In germline, CDR1 is SQVTM, CDR2 ANQGSEA. V shed 7 bases and J shed 6 bases, with 16 bases lying between them. This CDR3 comprises 13 residues. The CDR3 region has the DNA TGCAGCGCCACCGGAGGTTTTGGTCAGCCCCAGCATTTT. Translating it yields CSATGGFGQPQHF.

This clonotype has more than one count but fewer than ten. V and J are TRBV11-3 and TRBJ2-5; D is unresolved. The V end lost 8 bases, the J end lost 2 bases, and 18 bases lay between the germline ends. In germline, CDR1 is SGHNT, CDR2 YENEEA. CDR3 size: 15 residues. The CDR3 region is CASSVGLGLQETQYF. CDR3 sequence (DNA): TGTGCCAGCTCCGTAGGGCTAGGGCTTCAAGAGACCCAGTACTTC.